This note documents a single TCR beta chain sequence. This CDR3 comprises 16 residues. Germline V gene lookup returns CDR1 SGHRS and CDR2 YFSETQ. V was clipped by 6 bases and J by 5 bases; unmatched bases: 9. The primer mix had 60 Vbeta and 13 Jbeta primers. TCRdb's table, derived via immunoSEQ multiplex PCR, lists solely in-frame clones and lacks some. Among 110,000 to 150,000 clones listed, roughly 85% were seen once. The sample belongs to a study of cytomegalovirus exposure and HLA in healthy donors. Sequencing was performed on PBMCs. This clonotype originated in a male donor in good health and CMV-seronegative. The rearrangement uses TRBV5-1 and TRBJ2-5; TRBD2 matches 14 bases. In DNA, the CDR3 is TGCGCCAGCACATCTAAGACTAGCGGGGGGGCCGAGACCCAGTACTTC. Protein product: CASTSKTSGGAETQYF.